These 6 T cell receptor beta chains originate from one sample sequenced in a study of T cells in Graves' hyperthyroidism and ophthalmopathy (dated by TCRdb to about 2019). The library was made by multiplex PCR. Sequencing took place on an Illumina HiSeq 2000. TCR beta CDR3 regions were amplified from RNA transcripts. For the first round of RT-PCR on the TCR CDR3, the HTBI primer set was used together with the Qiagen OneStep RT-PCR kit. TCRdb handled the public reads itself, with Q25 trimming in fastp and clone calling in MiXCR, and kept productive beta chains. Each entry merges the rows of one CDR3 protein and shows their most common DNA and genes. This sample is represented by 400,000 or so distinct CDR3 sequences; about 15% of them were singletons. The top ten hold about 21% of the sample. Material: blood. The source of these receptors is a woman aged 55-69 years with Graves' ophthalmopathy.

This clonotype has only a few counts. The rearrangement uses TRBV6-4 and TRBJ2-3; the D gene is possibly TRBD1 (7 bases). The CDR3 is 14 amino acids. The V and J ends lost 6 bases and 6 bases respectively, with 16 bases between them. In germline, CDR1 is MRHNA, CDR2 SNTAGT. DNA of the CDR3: TGTGCCAGCAGCGCCCCAGGGGGGAGGGATACGCAGTATTTT. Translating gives CASSAPGGRDTQYF.

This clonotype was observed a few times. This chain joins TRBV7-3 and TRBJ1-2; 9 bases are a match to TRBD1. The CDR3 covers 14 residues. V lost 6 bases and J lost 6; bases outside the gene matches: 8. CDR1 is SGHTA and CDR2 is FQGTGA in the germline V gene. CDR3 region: CASSPGTGLNGYTF. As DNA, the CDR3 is TGTGCCAGCAGTCCCGGGACAGGGTTGAATGGCTACACCTTC.

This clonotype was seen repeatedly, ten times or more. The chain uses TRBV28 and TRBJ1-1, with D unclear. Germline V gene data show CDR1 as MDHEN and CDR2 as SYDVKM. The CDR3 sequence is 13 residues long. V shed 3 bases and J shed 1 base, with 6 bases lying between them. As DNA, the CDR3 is TGTGCCAGCAGTTTGGCGAAGAACACTGAAGCTTTCTTT. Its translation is CASSLAKNTEAFF.

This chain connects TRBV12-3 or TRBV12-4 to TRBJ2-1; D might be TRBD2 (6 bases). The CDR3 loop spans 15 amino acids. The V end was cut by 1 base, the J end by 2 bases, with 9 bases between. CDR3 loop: CASSLGTTPYNEQFF. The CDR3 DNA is TGTGCCAGCAGTTTAGGGACTACCCCCTACAATGAGCAGTTCTTC.

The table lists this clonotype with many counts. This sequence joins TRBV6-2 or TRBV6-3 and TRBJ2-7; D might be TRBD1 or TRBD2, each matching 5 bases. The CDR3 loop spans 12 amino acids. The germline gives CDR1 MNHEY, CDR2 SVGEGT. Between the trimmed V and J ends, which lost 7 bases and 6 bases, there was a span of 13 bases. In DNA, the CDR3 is TGTGCCAGCACCCACGGGGCTGGCGAGCAGTACTTC. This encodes CASTHGAGEQYF.

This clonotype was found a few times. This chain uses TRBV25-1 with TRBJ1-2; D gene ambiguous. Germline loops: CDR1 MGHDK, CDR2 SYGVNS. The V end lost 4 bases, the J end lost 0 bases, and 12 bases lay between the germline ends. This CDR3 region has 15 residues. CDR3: CASSVWTEANYGYTF. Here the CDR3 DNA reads TGTGCCAGCAGTGTTTGGACGGAAGCTAACTATGGCTACACCTTC.